This TCR beta chain was found in a study of shared clonotypes between healthy human individuals. Overall study: A couple of female and a few male donors aged 18 to 49 were enrolled.

The data were produced by immunoSEQ multiplex PCR, yet TCRdb's version contains in-frame clones alone and is incomplete. The sample yields around 2.1 million clones, about 92% seen once. Naive CD8 cells were CD45RO-negative, positively selected for CCR7, excluding terminally differentiated effector memory CD45RA+ cells. Germline V CDR1 and CDR2: SGHTA, FQGNSA. This CDR3 contains 16 residues. After removal of 1 base from V and 1 base from J, the junction contained 4 bases not matched to a gene. V and J are TRBV7-2 and TRBJ2-1; 7 bases agree with TRBD2. The clonotype originates from a man aged 18 to 29 in good health. Some clones in this sample may be carry-over from other donors' samples. The source material was naive CD8+ T cells from PBMCs. CDR3 in amino acids: CASSLDVGRSYNEQFF. As DNA, the CDR3 is TGTGCCAGCAGCTTAGACGTCGGGAGGTCCTACAATGAGCAGTTCTTC. The whole variable domain, remainder taken from reference TRBV7-2 and TRBJ2-1, is GAGVSQSPSNKVTEKGKDVELRCDPISGHTALYWYRQSLGQGLEFLIYFQGNSAPDKSGLPSDRFSAERTGGSVSTLTIQRTQQEDSAVYLCASSLDVGRSYNEQFFGPGTRLTVL.